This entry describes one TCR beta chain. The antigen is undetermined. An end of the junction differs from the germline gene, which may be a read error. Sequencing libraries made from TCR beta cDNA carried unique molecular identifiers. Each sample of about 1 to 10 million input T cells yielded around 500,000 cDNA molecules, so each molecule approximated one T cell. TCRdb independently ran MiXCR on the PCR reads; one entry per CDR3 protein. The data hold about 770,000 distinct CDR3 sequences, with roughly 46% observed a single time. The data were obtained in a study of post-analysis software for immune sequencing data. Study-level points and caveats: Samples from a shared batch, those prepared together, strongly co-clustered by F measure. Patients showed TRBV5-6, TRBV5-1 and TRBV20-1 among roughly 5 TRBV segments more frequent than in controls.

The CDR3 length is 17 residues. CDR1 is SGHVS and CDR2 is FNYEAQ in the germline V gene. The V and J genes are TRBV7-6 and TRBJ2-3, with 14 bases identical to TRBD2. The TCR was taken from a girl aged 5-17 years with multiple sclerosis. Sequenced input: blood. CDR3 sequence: CASRVGTSGSHADMQYF. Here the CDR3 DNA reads TGTGCCAGCAGGGTTGGGACTAGCGGGAGTCACGCAGATATGCAGTATTTT.